The TCR beta chain under discussion was sequenced for a study of regulatory T cells in long-lasting Graves disease. General study points: Newly diagnosed Graves' patients exceeded persistent ones in TCR diversity.

The germline V and J ends were trimmed by 0 bases and 0 bases, with 15 bases remaining between them. The CDR3 consists of 17 residues. CDR1 is SGHTA, CDR2 FQGNSA, per germline. TCR beta libraries were built with iRepertoire HTBI primers and Arm-PCR of CDR3 regions. TCRdb re-called the multiplex PCR reads through MiXCR, storing one row per CDR3 protein. Among 500,000 or so distinct CDR3 sequences, 16% were seen once, and the ten largest hold 20% to 25%. Stated time point: newly diagnosed GD, antithyroid drugs for less than 3 months. PBMCs were the source of the RNA used for TCR sequencing. This clonotype was counted many times. The antigen is unknown. The same sample was also used in a study of T cells in Graves' hyperthyroidism and ophthalmopathy.

This TCR came from a woman aged 35 to 60 with Graves disease. The chain recombines TRBV7-2 with TRBJ2-7; D not resolved. The starting material was peripheral blood mononuclear cells (PBMCs), obtained at new diagnosis, from a patient treated with antithyroid drugs. The CDR3, as DNA: TGTGCCAGCAGCTTAGCCGCGGCAGCGATGATCTCCTACGAGCAGTACTTC. Amino acid sequence: CASSLAAAAMISYEQYF.